This record concerns one T cell receptor beta chain sequence. Its antigen is unknown. No base-level quality is on record; no much larger clone is a single base apart. The data are from a study of human T cells and chemical hapten exposure (dated by TCRdb to the early 2020s). Regarding the research as a whole: For sensitization, 2% DPC in acetone was applied to a roughly 2 cm by roughly 2 cm area of upper inner arm skin. Throughout the study period of roughly 24 weeks, patients also received therapeutic DPC doses to the scalp every week. Patch testing on the upper back used Finn chambers containing 0.01% DPC, with scoring done after 6 days according to International Contact Dermatitis Research Group standards. Most of the patients in the cohort were female, and the cohort covered alopecia areata with under or over 50% scalp involvement, alopecia totalis and alopecia universalis. Libraries were pooled for sequencing, and per-sample TCR yields varied mainly because of small differences in library volumes within the pool. Peripheral blood TCR repertoire changes were tracked in vivo in alopecia patients during primary and secondary sensitization to the hapten diphenylcyclopropenone (DPC). Blood samples were taken from patients before sensitization (week 0) and at 2, 6 and about 24 weeks after DPC sensitization. Twenty-nine alopecia patients provided blood for TCR sequencing at one to four time points (pre-sensitization, 2, 6 and 24 weeks).

The library was obtained by RACE. Sequencing instrument: NextSeq 500. During library preparation, unique molecular identifiers were attached to individual cDNA molecules so that TCRs could be counted quantitatively and reproducibly. From each blood RNA sample, both TCR alpha and TCR beta chains were sequenced. The authors' analysis ran thus. The median number of TCRs per sample was around 100,000, ranging from 23,224 to 690,600. The Decombinator software suite was used to annotate V, J and CDR3 in the TCR reads. Every sample was subsampled to the same number of TCRs (28,000) for the PS versus PT1 abundance plots. Expanded TCRs were defined as absent before sensitization and observed at least eight times at the 2-week time point. TCRdb trimmed the raw reads at Q25, called clones with MiXCR and kept productive beta chains. Rows are unified per CDR3 protein, each entry keeping the most common DNA and genes. TCRdb, not the original authors, processed these V and J calls. Present in this sample are nearly 110,000 distinct CDR3 sequences, approximately 12% of which were seen just once. 1.5% to 2% of the sample is held by the ten biggest clonotypes.

Counted from cysteine to phenylalanine, this CDR3 has 14 amino acids. CDR3 DNA only is kept here, 42 bases in frame from base 1. CDR1 and CDR2 are drawn from the germline V gene: SGHAT, FQNNGV. V has 7 bases trimmed and J has 4 bases trimmed; junction bases matching no gene number 6. Paper-wide results and their limitations: Patch test score correlated positively with the number of PT1 expanded TCRs, reaching significance at thresholds 8, 16 and 32 but not at 4. Repeated subsampling changed both the strength of the expansion versus patch-test correlation and the threshold at which that correlation became significant. All patients had alopecia, a presumed autoimmune disease, so their immune response might differ from that of healthy individuals. Significantly more large CDR3 similarity clusters were formed by expanded TCRs than by pre-sensitization or healthy control sets, consistent with antigen-driven responses. The number of TCRs above 1 in 1000 frequency did not change with DPC sensitization; there was no evidence of global repertoire structure alterations.

The sample's time point label, in plain terms: pre-sensitization, week 0. According to the study, the label for this sample's treatment or condition signals: therapeutic diphenylcyclopropenone sensitization with weekly scalp DPC. At every patch-test visit, the blood draw took place before the patch test was put on. Patients were considered eligible if aged 18 to 70, diagnosed with alopecia and deemed suitable for DPC therapy, and patients were excluded if pregnant. Unfractionated whole blood was collected in Tempus Blood RNA tubes, and total RNA was extracted from that blood. Sequenced here: whole blood, sampled in connection with sensitization to the hapten diphenylcyclopropenone (DPC). This clonotype was obtained from a woman aged 45-59 years with alopecia areata. Some clones in this sample may be carry-over from other donors' samples. The chain is encoded by TRBV11-2 joined to TRBJ1-4, and TRBD1 aligns with 7 junction nucleotides. The sequenced DNA is TGTGCCAGCACCCTGACAGGGCTTAATGAAAAACTGTTTTTT. Its translation is CASTLTGLNEKLFF.